This record covers a single T cell receptor (beta chain). Its antigen remains unknown. Terminally differentiated effector memory CD45RA+ cells were left out of the naive CD8 fraction, which was CD45RO-negative and positively selected for CCR7. The run depth of the assay was deep. Authors' data handling: From ImmunoSEQ came sequences covering only the junction and carrying no quality scores, so filtering differed. The assay was immunoSEQ multiplex PCR, and TCRdb's table has in-frame clones only and misses some. V and J calls plus clone size are reproduced from that table; the DNA served to infer D and trimming. The sample carries under 2,000,000 clones, around 96% recorded once. CDR1 and CDR2 from the germline V gene are SGHRS and YFSETQ. Trimming removed 4 bases at V and 2 bases at J, with 8 bases between. The CDR3 runs 13 residues. The data derive from a study of shared clonotypes between healthy human individuals. Study-wide points: Only blood underwent sampling, and tissue repertoires likely differ.

The source of this sequence is a man aged 18 to 35 in good health. The sample was naive CD8+ T cells sorted from blood. The chain recombines TRBV5-1 with TRBJ2-3, with no clear D. The CDR3 is CASSVYFTDTQYF. The CDR3 nucleotides are TGCGCCAGCAGCGTCTACTTCACAGATACGCAGTATTTT.